This TCR beta chain was found in a study of blood T cell repertoires in COVID-19. Overall study: In each case, the material was cDNA or gDNA derived from T cells, B-cell-depleted T cells, or PBMCs.

CDR3 size: 13 residues. V was clipped by 3 bases and J by 4 bases, with 10 bases between them. The germline V gene has CDR1 SGHRS and CDR2 YFSETQ. The assay was immunoSEQ multiplex PCR, and TCRdb's table has in-frame clones only and misses some. The sample yields over 200,000 clones, roughly 76% seen once. The receptor's source is a human donor in a cohort sampled during active COVID-19. J is TRBJ1-2 and V is TRBV5-1; perhaps TRBD1 as D (6 bases). The specimen sequenced was peripheral blood. The CDR3 protein is CASSWTDSYGYTF. DNA for the CDR3: TGCGCCAGCAGCTGGACGGACAGCTATGGCTACACCTTC.